This TCR beta chain comes out of a study of CD8 T cells in ankylosing spondylitis. The V end lost 6 bases, the J end lost 1 base, and 15 bases lay between the germline ends. Looked up from germline, CDR1 is SGHTA and CDR2 is FQGNSA. The CDR3 runs to 15 residues. Study-wide points: Matched ankylosing spondylitis synovial fluid reportedly contained a significantly enriched population of disease-linked clones. About 8 highly homologous variants made up a TCR beta motif, and this motif appeared characteristic of ankylosing spondylitis blood.

This clonotype was detected only a few times. Its antigen is undetermined. Each TCR beta library was made by quantitative 5'-RACE that incorporated molecular barcodes. TCRdb ran MiXCR on the 5' RACE reads and lists one entry per CDR3 protein. Among some 700,000 distinct CDR3 sequences, around 19% were seen once, and the ten largest hold around 20%. This clonotype was obtained from a male donor with ankylosing spondylitis. The rearrangement links TRBV7-2 to TRBJ1-1; possible D gene TRBD1, 6 bases. Sequencing input: blood, either unsorted or a sorted T cell fraction (not recorded which). CDR3 bases: TGTGCCAGCAGTCGGATCGACAGGCGGAACACTGAAGCTTTCTTT. It translates to CASSRIDRRNTEAFF.